The clone carrying this T cell receptor (beta chain) was seen many times. Antigen unknown. CDR3 length: 15 residues. Germline V gene lookup returns CDR1 SGHDT and CDR2 YYEEEE. Unmatched junction bases numbered 2, after V lost 2 bases and J lost 0 bases. The entry originates in a study of T cells in Graves' hyperthyroidism and ophthalmopathy. The study, taken as a whole, reports: Blood also showed most of the thyroid clonotypes that were expanded above 0.001.

RNA transcripts were the template for amplifying TCR beta CDR3 regions. Using the HTBI primer set, a first-round RT-PCR was run on the TCR CDR3. TCRdb reanalysed the multiplex PCR reads using MiXCR and keeps one entry per CDR3 protein. The table has about 360,000 distinct CDR3 sequences, 13% seen once; the top ten hold 9% to 9.5%. It was considered stable Graves' hyperthyroidism when ophthalmopathy did not progress within 18 months. This receptor was taken from a woman between 18 and 29 years old with Graves' hyperthyroidism. Sequencing was performed on blood. The chain has TRBV5-6 and TRBJ2-5, with 9 bases aligning to TRBD2. The CDR3 DNA sequence: TGTGCCAGCAGCTTACTAGCGGGCAACCAAGAGACCCAGTACTTC. Its translation: CASSLLAGNQETQYF.